The T cell receptor (beta chain) under discussion was sequenced for a study of cytomegalovirus exposure and HLA in healthy donors. CDR1 MNHNS and CDR2 SASEGT come from the germline V gene. J gave up 6 bases and V 4 bases, and 19 bases lay outside the gene matches. The CDR3 is 19 amino acids. The PCR had 60 Vbeta and 13 Jbeta primers. Here immunoSEQ multiplex PCR was the method, and the copy in TCRdb shows in-frame clones only, minus some. The profile shows fewer than 250,000 clones, more than 65% of them singletons. The sequence derives from a man in his forties in good health and CMV-seropositive. The sequenced material came from PBMCs. The rearrangement joins TRBV6-1 to TRBJ1-5; TRBD1 agrees at 9 bases. The CDR3 reads CASSGFVPQGQGISQPQHF. CDR3 sequence (DNA): TGTGCCAGCAGTGGTTTTGTCCCACAAGGACAGGGGATCAGTCAGCCCCAGCATTTT.